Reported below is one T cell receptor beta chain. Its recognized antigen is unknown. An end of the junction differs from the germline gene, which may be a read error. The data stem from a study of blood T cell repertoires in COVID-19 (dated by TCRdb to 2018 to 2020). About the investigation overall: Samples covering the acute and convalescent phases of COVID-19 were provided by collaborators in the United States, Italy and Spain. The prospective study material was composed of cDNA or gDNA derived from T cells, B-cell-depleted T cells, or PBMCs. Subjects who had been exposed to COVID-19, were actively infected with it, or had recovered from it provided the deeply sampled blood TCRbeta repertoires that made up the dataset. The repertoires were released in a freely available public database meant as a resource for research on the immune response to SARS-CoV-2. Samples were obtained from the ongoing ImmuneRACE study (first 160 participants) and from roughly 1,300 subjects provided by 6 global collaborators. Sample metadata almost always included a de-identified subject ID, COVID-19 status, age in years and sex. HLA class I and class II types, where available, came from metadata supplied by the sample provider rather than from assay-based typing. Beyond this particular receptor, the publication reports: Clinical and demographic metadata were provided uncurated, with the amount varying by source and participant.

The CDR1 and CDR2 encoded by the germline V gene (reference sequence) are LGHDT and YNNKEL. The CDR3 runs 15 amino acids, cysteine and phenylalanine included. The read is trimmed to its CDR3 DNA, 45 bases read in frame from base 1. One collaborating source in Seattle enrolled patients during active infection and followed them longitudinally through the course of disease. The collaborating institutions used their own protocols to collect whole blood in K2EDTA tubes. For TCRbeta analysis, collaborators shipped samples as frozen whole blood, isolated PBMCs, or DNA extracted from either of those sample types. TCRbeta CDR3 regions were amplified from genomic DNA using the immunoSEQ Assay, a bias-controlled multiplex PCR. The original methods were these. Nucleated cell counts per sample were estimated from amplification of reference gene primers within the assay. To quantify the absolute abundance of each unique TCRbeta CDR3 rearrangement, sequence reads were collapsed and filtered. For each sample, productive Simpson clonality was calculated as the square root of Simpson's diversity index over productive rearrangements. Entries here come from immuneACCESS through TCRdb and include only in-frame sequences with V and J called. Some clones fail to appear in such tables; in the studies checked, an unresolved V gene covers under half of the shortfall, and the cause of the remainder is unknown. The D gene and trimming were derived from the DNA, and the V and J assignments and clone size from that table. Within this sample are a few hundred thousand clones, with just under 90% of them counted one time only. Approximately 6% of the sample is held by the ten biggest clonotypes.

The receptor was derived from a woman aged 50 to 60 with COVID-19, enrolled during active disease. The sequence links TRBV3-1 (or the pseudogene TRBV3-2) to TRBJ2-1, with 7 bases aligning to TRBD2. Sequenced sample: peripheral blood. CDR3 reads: CASSQDGRAYNEQFF. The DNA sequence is TGTGCCAGCAGCCAAGATGGGAGGGCCTATAATGAGCAGTTCTTC.